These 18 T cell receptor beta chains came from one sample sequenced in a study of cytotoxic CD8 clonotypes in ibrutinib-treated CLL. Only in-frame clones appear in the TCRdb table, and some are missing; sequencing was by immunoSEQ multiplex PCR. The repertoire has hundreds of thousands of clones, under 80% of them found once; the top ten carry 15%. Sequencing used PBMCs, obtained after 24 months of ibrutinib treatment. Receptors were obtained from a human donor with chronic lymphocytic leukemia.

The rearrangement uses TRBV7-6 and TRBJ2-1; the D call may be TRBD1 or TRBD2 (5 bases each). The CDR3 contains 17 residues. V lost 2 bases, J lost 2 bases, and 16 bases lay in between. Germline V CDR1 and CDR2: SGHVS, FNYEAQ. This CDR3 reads CASSLKSGQATYNEQFF. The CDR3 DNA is TGTGCCAGCAGCTTAAAGTCGGGGCAGGCTACCTACAATGAGCAGTTCTTC.

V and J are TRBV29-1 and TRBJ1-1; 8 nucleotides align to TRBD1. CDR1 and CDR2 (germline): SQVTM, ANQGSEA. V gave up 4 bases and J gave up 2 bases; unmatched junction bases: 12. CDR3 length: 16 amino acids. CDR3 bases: TGCAGCGTTGCAGGGGCGGACAGGGTGGTTAACACTGAAGCTTTCTTT. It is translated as CSVAGADRVVNTEAFF. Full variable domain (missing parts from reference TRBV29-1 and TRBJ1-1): SAVISQKPSRDICQRGTSLTIQCQVDSQVTMMFWYRQQPGQSLTLIATANQGSEATYESGFVIDKFPISRPNLTFSTLTVSNMSPEDSSIYLCSVAGADRVVNTEAFFGQGTRLTVV.

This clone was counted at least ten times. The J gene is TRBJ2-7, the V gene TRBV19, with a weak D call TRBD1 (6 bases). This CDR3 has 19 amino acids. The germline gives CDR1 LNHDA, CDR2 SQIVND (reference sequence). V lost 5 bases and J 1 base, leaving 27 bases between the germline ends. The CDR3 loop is CASSPMSTGTIGVSYEQYF. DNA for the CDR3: TGTGCCAGTAGTCCAATGAGCACAGGGACGATAGGAGTGTCCTACGAGCAGTACTTC.

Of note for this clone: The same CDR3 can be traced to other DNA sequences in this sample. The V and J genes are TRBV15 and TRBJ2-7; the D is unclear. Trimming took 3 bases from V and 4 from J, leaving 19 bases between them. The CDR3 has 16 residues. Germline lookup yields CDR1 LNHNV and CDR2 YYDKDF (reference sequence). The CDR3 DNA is TGTGCCACCAGCAGTAAACCGACTGAAAAAGGTTACGAGCAGTACTTC. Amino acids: CATSSKPTEKGYEQYF.

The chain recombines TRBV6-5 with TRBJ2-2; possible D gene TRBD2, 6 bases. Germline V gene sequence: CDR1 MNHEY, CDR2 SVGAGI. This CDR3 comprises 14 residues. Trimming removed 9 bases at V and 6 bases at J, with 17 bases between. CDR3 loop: CASRLVNRPGELFF. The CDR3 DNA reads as TGTGCCAGTAGACTAGTTAATCGTCCCGGGGAGCTGTTTTTT.

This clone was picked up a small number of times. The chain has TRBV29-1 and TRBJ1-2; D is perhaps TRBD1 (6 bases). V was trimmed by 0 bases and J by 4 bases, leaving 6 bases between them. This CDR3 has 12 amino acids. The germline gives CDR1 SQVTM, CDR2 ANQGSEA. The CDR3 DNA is TGCAGCGTTGAAGAACAGGGCTATGGCTACACCTTC. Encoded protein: CSVEEQGYGYTF. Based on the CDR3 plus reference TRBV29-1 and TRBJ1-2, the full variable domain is SAVISQKPSRDICQRGTSLTIQCQVDSQVTMMFWYRQQPGQSLTLIATANQGSEATYESGFVIDKFPISRPNLTFSTLTVSNMSPEDSSIYLCSVEEQGYGYTFGSGTRLTVV.

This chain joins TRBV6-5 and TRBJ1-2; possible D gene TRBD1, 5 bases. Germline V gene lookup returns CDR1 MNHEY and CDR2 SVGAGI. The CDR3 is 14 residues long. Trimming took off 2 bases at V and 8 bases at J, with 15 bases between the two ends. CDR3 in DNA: TGTGCCAGCAGTTACGAGCGGGGGGTCTTAGGCTACACCTTC. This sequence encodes CASSYERGVLGYTF.

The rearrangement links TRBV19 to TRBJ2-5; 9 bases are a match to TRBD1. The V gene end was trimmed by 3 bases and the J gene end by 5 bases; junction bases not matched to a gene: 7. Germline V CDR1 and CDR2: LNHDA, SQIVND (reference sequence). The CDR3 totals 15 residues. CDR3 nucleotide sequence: TGTGCCAGTAGTATCAGACCGACAGGGGGGGAGACCCAGTACTTC. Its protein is CASSIRPTGGETQYF.

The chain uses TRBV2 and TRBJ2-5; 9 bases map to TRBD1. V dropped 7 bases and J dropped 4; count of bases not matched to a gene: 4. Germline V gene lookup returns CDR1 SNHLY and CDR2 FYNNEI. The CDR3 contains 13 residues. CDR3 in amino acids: CASKWDRAETQYF. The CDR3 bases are TGTGCCAGCAAATGGGACAGGGCAGAGACCCAGTACTTC.

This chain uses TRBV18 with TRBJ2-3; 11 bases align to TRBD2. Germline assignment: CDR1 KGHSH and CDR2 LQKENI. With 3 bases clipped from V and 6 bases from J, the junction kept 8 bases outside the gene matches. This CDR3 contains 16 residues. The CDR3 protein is CASSPNLAGGWDTQYF. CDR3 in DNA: TGTGCCAGCTCACCTAACCTAGCGGGAGGTTGGGATACGCAGTATTTT.

The CDR3 nucleotides read TGTGCCACCCAATACAGGGCCAACTCCTACGAGCAGTACTTC. It specifies CATQYRANSYEQYF. The chain employs TRBV2 and TRBJ2-7; D perhaps matches TRBD1 (6 bases). Trimming took off 10 bases at V and 0 bases at J, with 16 bases between the two ends. CDR3 length: 14 residues. Germline CDR1 SNHLY, CDR2 FYNNEI.

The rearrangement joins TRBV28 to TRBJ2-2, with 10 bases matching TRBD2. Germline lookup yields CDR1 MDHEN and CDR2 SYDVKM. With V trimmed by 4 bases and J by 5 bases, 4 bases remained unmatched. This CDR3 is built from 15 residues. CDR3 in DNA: TGTGCCAGCAGTTCTAGCGGGAGAAAGACCGGGGAGCTGTTTTTT. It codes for CASSSSGRKTGELFF.

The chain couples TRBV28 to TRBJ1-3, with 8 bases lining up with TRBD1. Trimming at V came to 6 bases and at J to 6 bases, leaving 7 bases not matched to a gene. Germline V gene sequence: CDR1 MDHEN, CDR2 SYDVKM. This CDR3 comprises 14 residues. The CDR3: CASRSGGIQNTIYF. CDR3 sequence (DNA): TGTGCCAGCAGATCAGGGGGCATCCAAAACACCATATATTTT. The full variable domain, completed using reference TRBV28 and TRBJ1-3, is DVKVTQSSRYLVKRTGEKVFLECVQDMDHENMFWYRQDPGLGLRLIYFSYDVKMKEKGDIPEGYSVSREKKERFSLILESASTNQTSMYLCASRSGGIQNTIYFGEGSWLTVV.

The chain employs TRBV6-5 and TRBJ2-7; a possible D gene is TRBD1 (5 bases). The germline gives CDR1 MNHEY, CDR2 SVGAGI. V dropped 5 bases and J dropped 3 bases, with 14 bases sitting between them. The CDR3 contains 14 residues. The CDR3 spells CASSQYDSYYEQYF. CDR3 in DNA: TGTGCCAGCAGTCAATACGACAGCTACTACGAGCAGTACTTC.

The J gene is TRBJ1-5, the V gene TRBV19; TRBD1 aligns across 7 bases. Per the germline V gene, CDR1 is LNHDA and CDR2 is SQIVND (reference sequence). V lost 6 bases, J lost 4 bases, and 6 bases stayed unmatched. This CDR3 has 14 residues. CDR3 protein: CASRGGQSNQPQHF. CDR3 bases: TGTGCCAGTAGGGGGGGACAGAGTAATCAGCCCCAGCATTTT.

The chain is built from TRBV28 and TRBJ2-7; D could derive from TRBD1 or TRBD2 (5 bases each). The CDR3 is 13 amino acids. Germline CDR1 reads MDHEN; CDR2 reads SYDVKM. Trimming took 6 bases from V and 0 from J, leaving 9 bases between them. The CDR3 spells CASSGTYSYEQYF. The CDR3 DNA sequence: TGTGCCAGCAGCGGGACCTACTCCTACGAGCAGTACTTC.

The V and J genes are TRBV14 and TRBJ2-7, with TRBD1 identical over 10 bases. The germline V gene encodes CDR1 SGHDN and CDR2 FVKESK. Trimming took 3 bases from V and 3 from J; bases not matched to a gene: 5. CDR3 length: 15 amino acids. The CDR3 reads CASSHGTGAIYEQYF. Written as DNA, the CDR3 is TGTGCCAGCAGCCATGGGACAGGGGCGATCTACGAGCAGTACTTC. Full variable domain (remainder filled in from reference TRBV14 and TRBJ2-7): EAGVTQFPSHSVIEKGQTVTLRCDPISGHDNLYWYRRVMGKEIKFLLHFVKESKQDESGMPNNRFLAERTGGTYSTLKVQPAELEDSGVYFCASSHGTGAIYEQYFGPGTRLTVT.

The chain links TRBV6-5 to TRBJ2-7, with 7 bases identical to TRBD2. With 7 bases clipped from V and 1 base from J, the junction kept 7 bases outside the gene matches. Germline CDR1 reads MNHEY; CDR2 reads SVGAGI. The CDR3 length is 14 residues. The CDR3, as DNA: TGTGCCAGCACTCGCGGGAGAGGGTCCTACGAGCAGTACTTC. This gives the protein CASTRGRGSYEQYF.